This T cell receptor beta chain appears in the sequencing data of a study of T cell responses to AZD1222 COVID-19 vaccine. Study overall: Samples with a second dose at about 4 or about 12 weeks were pooled together. Overall study findings and caveats: Elevations in Spike-specific TCR breadth and depth followed administration of two AZD1222 doses. Females outnumbered males among donors, who were mostly white British; clonal diversity was possibly underestimated. Among spike-specific TCRs, nearly half reportedly target unmutated variant regions.

Remarks on this clone: Antigen unknown.

V lost 0 bases and J lost 6, with 15 bases in between. The CDR3 length is 15 residues. CDR1 and CDR2 (germline): SGHNT, YENEEA. Sequencing used immunoSEQ multiplex PCR; TCRdb keeps in-frame clones, though not all of them. Among about 150,000 clones, around 90% were seen once, and the ten largest hold more than 1.3%. This receptor was obtained from an adult in good health. Sequences were derived from peripheral blood, sampled on day 0 of AZD1222 vaccination. The chain couples TRBV11-3 to TRBJ2-7; a weak D match, TRBD2 (7 bases). CDR3 sequence (DNA): TGTGCCAGCAGCTTAGATGGGGGGGCTGCTCGCGAGCAGTACTTC. This translates into CASSLDGGAAREQYF.